This T cell receptor (beta chain) was sequenced in a study of blood T cell repertoires in COVID-19. The CDR3 is 16 residues long. Germline CDR1 reads SGHRS; CDR2 reads YFSETQ. V was pared by 7 bases and J by 1 base, with 17 bases between. Data came from immunoSEQ multiplex PCR; TCRdb stores just in-frame clones and leaves some out. The sample lists 87,000 or so clones, around 87% occurring once. The chain recombines TRBV5-1 with TRBJ1-4; D is ambiguous. Input material: peripheral blood. This receptor was identified in a woman aged 50 to 60 with active or convalescent COVID-19. Here the CDR3 DNA reads TGCGCCAGCCGAAGGACTTTCGGCCAAACTAATGAAAAACTGTTTTTT. It is translated as CASRRTFGQTNEKLFF.